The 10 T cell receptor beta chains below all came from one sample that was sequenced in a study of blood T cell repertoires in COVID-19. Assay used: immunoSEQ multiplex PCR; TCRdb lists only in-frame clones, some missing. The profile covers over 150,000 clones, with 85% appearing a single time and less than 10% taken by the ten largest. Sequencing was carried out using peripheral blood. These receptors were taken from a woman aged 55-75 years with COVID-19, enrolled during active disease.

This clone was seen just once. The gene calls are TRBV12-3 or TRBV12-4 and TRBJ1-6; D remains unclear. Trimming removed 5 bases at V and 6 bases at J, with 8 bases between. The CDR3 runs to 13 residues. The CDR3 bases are TGTGCCAGCAGTCCTACCCTTAATTCACCCCTCCACTTT. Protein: CASSPTLNSPLHF.

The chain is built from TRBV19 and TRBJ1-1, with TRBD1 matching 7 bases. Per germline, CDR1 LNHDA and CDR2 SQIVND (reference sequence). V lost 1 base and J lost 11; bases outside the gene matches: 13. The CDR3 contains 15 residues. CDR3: CASSIVFLGTEAAFF. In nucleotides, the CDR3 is TGTGCCAGTAGTATAGTCTTCCTCGGGACAGAAGCGGCTTTCTTT. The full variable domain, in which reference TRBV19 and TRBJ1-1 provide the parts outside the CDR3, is DGGITQSPKYLFRKEGQNVTLSCEQNLNHDAMYWYRQDPGQGLRLIYYSQIVNDFQKGDIAEGYSVSREKKESFPLTVTSAQKNPTAFYLCASSIVFLGTEAAFFGQGTRLTVV.

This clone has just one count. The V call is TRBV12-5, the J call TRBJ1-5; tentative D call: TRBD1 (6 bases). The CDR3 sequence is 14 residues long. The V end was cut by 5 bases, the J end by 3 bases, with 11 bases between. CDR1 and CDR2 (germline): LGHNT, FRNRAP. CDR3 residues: CASGQGRSNQPQHF. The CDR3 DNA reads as TGTGCTAGTGGTCAGGGGCGTTCCAATCAGCCCCAGCATTTT.

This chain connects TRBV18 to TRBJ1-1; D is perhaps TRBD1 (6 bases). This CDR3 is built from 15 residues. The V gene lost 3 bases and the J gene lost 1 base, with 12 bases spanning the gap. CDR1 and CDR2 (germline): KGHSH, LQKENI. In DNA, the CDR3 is TGTGCCAGCTCACCCACCGGGACACAGAACACTGAAGCTTTCTTT. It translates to CASSPTGTQNTEAFF.

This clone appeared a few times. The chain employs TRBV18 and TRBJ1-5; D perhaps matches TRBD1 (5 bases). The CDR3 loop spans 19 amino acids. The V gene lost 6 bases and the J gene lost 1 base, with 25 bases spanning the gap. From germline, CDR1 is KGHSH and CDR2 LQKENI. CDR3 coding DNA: TGTGCCAGCTCCACCGGGGGACGTTGGAACCTTGGGAGCAATCAGCCCCAGCATTTT. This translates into CASSTGGRWNLGSNQPQHF.

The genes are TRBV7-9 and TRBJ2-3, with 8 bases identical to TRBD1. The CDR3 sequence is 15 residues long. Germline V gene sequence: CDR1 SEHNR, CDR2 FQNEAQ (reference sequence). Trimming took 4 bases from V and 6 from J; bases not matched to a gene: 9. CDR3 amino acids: CASSWWDRREDTQYF. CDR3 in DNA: TGTGCCAGCAGCTGGTGGGACAGGAGGGAGGATACGCAGTATTTT.

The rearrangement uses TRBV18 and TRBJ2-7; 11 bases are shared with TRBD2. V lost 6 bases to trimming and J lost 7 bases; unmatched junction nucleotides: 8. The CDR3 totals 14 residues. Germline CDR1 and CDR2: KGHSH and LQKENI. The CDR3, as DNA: TGTGCCAGCTCGCGAATAGCGGGAGGGGAAGAGCAGTACTTC. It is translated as CASSRIAGGEEQYF.

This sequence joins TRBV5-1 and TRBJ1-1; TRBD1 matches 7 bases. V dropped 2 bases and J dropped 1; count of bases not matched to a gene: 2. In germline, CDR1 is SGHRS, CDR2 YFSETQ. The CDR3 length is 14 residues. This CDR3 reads CASSFGTENTEAFF. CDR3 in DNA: TGCGCCAGCAGCTTCGGGACAGAGAACACTGAAGCTTTCTTT.

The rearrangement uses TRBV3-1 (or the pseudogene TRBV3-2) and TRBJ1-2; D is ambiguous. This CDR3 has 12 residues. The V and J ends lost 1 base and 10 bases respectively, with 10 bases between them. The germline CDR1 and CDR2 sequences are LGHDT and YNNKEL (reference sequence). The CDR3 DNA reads TGTGCCAGCAGCCAAGGGCGGGCTGACTACACCTTC. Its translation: CASSQGRADYTF.

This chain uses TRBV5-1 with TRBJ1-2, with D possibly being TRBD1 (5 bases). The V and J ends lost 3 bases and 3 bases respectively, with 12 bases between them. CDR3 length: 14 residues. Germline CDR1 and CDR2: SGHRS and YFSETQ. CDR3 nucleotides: TGCGCCAGCAGCTCAGGGTCTTCCTACTATGGCTACACCTTC. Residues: CASSSGSSYYGYTF.